This record looks at one T cell receptor (beta chain) sequence and its context. Its specific antigen is unknown. The input lacks base qualities; no much larger clone sits a single base away. This entry belongs to a study of OX40 agonist ivuxolimab in advanced cancers. For context, the study as a whole: Ivuxolimab was a fully human IgG2 agonistic monoclonal antibody targeting the costimulatory receptor OX40 (CD134). Intravenous ivuxolimab was administered to patients every 2 weeks at six dose levels: 0.01, 0.1, 0.3, 1.5, 3 and 10 mg/kg. Among the 50 to 55 dose-escalation patients, about 20 had hepatocellular carcinoma, about 15 melanoma, 9 renal cell carcinoma and 9 head and neck cancer. A male proportion of roughly 80% and a mean age of approximately 55 years, ranging from roughly 23 to 90, were recorded for the dose-escalation cohort. Prior anti-PD-1, anti-PD-L1 or anti-CTLA-4 therapy was permitted, and checkpoint inhibitors had been received by roughly two fifths of dose-escalation patients. Partial responses occurred in three dose-escalation patients, of whom one had hepatocellular carcinoma and two had cutaneous melanoma. Peripheral TCRbeta sequencing was intended to test whether TCR sequence diversity was altered and clonal T-cell expansion was caused by ivuxolimab. The paper covers the monotherapy dose-escalation part of the phase I ivuxolimab trial, which included N ≈ 50 patients.

Genomic DNA was extracted from sorted cells for sequencing of the TCRbeta CDR3 region. TCRbeta CDR3 regions were sequenced using the immunoSEQ Assay. Sourced from immuneACCESS, this table was stored by TCRdb with only in-frame sequences that have V and J called. A share of the clones is absent; for the studies checked, an unresolved V gene accounts for under half, and the remainder has no known explanation. The sample includes tens of thousands of clones, with over 90% observed a single time. The leading ten clones occupy approximately 0.7% of the sample. Patients with autoimmune disease history or receiving systemic immunosuppression were excluded from the trial. Peripheral blood for TCR sequencing was collected from all dose cohorts at baseline, on cycle 4 day 1, and on cycle 7 day 1. The samples were drawn from a first-in-human, open-label, multicenter phase I dose-escalation trial of ivuxolimab. Adults with locally advanced or metastatic melanoma, renal cell carcinoma, hepatocellular carcinoma or head and neck squamous cell carcinoma were enrolled in the trial. CD4+ and CD8+ T cells were sorted separately from peripheral blood before TCR sequencing.

Broader findings and caveats from the paper: After ivuxolimab, CD8+ T cells had more expanded clones than CD4+ T cells on average. The antigen specificity of the clonally expanded peripheral T cells was not determined. At doses of 0.1 to 3.0 mg/kg, clonal expansion of both CD4+ and CD8+ blood T cells was observed from baseline to week 6. Low levels of normalized T-cell clonal expansion were also seen in some patients who did not respond. Partial responders in the 0.1-3.0 mg/kg groups had among the lowest normalized peripheral clonal expansion, especially among CD8+ T cells.

The germline V gene encodes CDR1 SQVTM and CDR2 ANQGSEA. The CDR3 runs 14 amino acids, cysteine and phenylalanine included. Only the CDR3 portion is preserved as DNA: 42 bases, with reading frame beginning at the first base. The germline ends are 14 bases apart after V is trimmed by 6 bases and J by 1 base. The sequence was collected from an adult with an advanced solid tumor such as melanoma, head and neck, liver or kidney cancer. The chain is assembled from TRBV29-1 and TRBJ2-3; the D gene is perhaps TRBD2, on 5 matching bases. Material: CD4+ or CD8+ T cells sorted from blood, obtained in a trial of the OX40 agonist ivuxolimab. The CDR3 is CSVEVGGRTDTQYF. The DNA sequence is TGCAGCGTGGAGGTAGGCGGACGCACAGATACGCAGTATTTT.